Listed below are T cell receptor beta chains from one sample, sequenced in a study of tumor-infiltrating lymphocytes in localized non-small cell lung cancer. Sequenced by immunoSEQ multiplex PCR; TCRdb stores in-frame clones only, minus some. This table has about 9,300 clones, about 71% appearing once. The specimen was uninvolved lung tissue not adjacent to the tumor. The receptors shown here come from a human donor with non-small cell lung cancer. Each CDR3 is given with its conserved first and last residue. The order of the fields is D gene, J gene, V gene, CDR3 protein. A D gene is named only where the DNA matches it firmly.

D: TRBD1
J: TRBJ2-5
V: TRBV7-9
CDR3: CASSPGQGRLETQYF

D: TRBD2
J: TRBJ2-2
V: TRBV11-3
CDR3: CASSPGLAGNTGELFF

D: TRBD2
J: TRBJ2-3
V: TRBV4-1
CDR3: CASSQESPSGSPYTQYF

D: -
J: TRBJ2-3
V: TRBV5-1
CDR3: CASSSPQAGSTDTQYF

D: -
J: TRBJ1-2
V: TRBV27
CDR3: CASSLSGVGYTF

D: TRBD2
J: TRBJ2-7
V: TRBV5-6
CDR3: CASSRSEDRLGTSTYF

D: -
J: TRBJ2-1
V: TRBV7-6
CDR3: CASSLGPLNNEQFF

D: TRBD2
J: TRBJ2-5
V: TRBV2
CDR3: CASRTSGSRETQYF

D: TRBD2
J: TRBJ2-2
V: TRBV7-9
CDR3: CASSLVAGTGELFF

D: TRBD2
J: TRBJ2-1
V: TRBV7-2
CDR3: CASSPSGGGRYNEQFF

D: TRBD2
J: TRBJ2-1
V: TRBV4-3
CDR3: CASSQDGLAAYNEQFF

D: -
J: TRBJ1-5
V: TRBV2
CDR3: CASSEQGRNQPQHF

D: -
J: TRBJ2-7
V: TRBV6-5
CDR3: CASSYEQLSSSYEQYF

D: -
J: TRBJ1-1
V: TRBV6-6
CDR3: CASSLDRTEAFF

D: TRBD2
J: TRBJ2-3
V: TRBV28
CDR3: CASSLTSGAIDTQYF

D: TRBD2
J: TRBJ2-1
V: TRBV27
CDR3: CASSLTSGRVGEQFF

D: TRBD1
J: TRBJ1-4
V: TRBV5-1
CDR3: CASSSDRGSGKLFF

D: -
J: TRBJ2-5
V: TRBV27
CDR3: CASSRLGGEETQYF

D: -
J: TRBJ2-3
V: TRBV6-6
CDR3: CASSYSSDTQYF

D: -
J: TRBJ1-1
V: TRBV30
CDR3: CAWSVNGYTEAFF

D: TRBD1
J: TRBJ1-5
V: TRBV6-1
CDR3: CASNLDRVGQPQHF

D: -
J: TRBJ1-5
V: TRBV28
CDR3: CASSFARVSNQPQHF

D: -
J: TRBJ2-3
V: TRBV6-1
CDR3: CACMARPDTQYF

D: TRBD1
J: TRBJ1-2
V: TRBV27
CDR3: CASSPGGGGYGYTF

D: TRBD1
J: TRBJ2-1
V: TRBV9
CDR3: CASSVWEGGGNEQFF

D: TRBD1
J: TRBJ2-7
V: TRBV10-3
CDR3: CAITEDRVAYEQYF